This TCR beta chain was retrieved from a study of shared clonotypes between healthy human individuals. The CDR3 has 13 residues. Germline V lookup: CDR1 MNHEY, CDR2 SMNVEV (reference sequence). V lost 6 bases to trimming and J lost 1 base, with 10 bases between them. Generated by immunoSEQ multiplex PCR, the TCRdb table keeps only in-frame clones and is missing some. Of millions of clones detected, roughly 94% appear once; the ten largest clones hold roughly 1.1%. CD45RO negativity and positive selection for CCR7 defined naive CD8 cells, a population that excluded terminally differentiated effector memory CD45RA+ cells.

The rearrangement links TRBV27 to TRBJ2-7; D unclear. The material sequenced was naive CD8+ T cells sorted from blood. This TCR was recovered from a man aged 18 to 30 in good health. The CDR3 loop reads CASSPRPSYEQYF. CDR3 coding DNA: TGTGCCAGCAGCCCCCGGCCTTCCTACGAGCAGTACTTC.